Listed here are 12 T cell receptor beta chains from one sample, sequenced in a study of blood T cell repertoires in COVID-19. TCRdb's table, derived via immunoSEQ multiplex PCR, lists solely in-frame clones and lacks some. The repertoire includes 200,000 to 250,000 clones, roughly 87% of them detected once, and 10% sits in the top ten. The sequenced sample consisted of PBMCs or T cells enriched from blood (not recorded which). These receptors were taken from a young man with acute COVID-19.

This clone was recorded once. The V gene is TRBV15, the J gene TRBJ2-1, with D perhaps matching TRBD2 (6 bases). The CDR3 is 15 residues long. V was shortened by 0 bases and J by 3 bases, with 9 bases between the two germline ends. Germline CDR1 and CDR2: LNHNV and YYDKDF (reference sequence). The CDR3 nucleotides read TGTGCCACCAGCAGAGATAGCGGAATCTACAATGAGCAGTTCTTC. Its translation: CATSRDSGIYNEQFF. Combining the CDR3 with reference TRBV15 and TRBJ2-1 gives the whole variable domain DAMVIQNPRYQVTQFGKPVTLSCSQTLNHNVMYWYQQKSSQAPKLLFHYYDKDFNNEADTPDNFQSRRPNTSFCFLDIRSPGLGDTAMYLCATSRDSGIYNEQFFGPGTRLTVL.

This CDR3 is CASSPGTGSRISYGYTF. As DNA, the CDR3 is TGTGCCAGCAGCCCAGGGACAGGGTCCCGGATTTCCTATGGCTACACCTTC. This chain joins TRBV11-2 and TRBJ1-2; 9 nucleotides agree with TRBD1. The CDR3 is 17 amino acids. Germline loops: CDR1 SGHAT, CDR2 FQNNGV. V lost 5 bases and J lost 4; bases outside the gene matches: 14.

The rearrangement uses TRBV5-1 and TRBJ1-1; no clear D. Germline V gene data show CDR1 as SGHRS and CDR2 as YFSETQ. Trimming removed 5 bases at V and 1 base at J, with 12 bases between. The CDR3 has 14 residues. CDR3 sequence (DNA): TGCGCCAGCAGTTACCCCGAGGGGAACACTGAAGCTTTCTTT. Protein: CASSYPEGNTEAFF.

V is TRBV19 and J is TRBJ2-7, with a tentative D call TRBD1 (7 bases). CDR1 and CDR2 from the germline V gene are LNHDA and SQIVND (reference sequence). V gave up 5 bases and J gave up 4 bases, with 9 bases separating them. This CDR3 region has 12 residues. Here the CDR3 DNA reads TGTGCCAGTAGTGCAGGGGGGTACGAGCAGTACTTC. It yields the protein CASSAGGYEQYF.

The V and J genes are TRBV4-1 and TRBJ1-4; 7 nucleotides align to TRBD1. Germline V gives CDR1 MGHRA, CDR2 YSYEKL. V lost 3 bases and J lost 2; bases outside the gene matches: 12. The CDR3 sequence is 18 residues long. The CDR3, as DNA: TGCGCCAGCAGCCAGGCAACCGGGAAAGGGGGCACTAATGAAAAACTGTTTTTT. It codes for CASSQATGKGGTNEKLFF.

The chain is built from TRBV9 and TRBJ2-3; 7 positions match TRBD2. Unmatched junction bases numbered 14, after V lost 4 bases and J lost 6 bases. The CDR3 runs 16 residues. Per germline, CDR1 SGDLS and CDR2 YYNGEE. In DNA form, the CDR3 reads TGTGCCAGCAGCTACATGGCGGCGGGAGAGGGGGATACGCAGTATTTT. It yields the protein CASSYMAAGEGDTQYF.

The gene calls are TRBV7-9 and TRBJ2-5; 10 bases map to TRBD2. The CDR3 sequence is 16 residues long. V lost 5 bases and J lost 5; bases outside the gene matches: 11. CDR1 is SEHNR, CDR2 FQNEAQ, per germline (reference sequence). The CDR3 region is CASSTLAGEGWETQYF. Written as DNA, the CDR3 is TGTGCCAGCAGCACCCTAGCGGGAGAAGGTTGGGAGACCCAGTACTTC. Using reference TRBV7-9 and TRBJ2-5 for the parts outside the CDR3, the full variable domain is DTGVSQNPRHKITKRGQNVTFRCDPISEHNRLYWYRQTLGQGPEFLTYFQNEAQLEKSRLLSDRFSAERPKGSFSTLEIQRTEQGDSAMYLCASSTLAGEGWETQYFGPGTRLLVL.

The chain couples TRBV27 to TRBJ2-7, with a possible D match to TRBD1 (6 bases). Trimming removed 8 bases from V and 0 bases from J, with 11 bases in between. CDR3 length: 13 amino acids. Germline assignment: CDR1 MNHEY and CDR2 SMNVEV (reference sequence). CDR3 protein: CASRDTNSYEQYF. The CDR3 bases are TGTGCCAGCCGGGACACTAACTCCTACGAGCAGTACTTC.

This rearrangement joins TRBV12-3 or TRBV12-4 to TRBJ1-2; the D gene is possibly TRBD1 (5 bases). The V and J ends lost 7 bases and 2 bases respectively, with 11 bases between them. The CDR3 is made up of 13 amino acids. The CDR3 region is CASNGGANYGYTF. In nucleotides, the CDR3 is TGTGCCAGCAACGGAGGGGCCAACTATGGCTACACCTTC.

CDR3 nucleotide sequence: TGTGCCAGCAGCTTGCGTATGAACACTGAAGCTTTCTTT. This sequence encodes CASSLRMNTEAFF. The rearrangement joins TRBV5-4 to TRBJ1-1; D remains unclear. The V end was cut by 1 base, the J end by 0 bases, with 4 bases between. This CDR3 region has 13 residues. Germline V gene sequence: CDR1 SGHNT, CDR2 YYREEE (reference sequence).

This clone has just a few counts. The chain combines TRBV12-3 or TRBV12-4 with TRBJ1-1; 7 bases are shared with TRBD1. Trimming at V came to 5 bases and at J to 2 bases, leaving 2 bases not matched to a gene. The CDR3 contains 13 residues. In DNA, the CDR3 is TGTGCCAGCAGTACAGGGGATAACACTGAAGCTTTCTTT. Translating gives CASSTGDNTEAFF.

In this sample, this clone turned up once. The CDR3 region has the DNA TGTGCCAGCTCTTCCGACAGAAACACTGAAGCTTTCTTT. Protein product: CASSSDRNTEAFF. The chain employs TRBV18 and TRBJ1-1; possibly TRBD1 for D (5 bases). Deletions cut 6 bases from V and 2 bases from J, with 10 bases between. This CDR3 is built from 13 residues. Germline loops: CDR1 KGHSH, CDR2 LQKENI.